This T cell receptor beta chain was recorded in a study of early T cells in non-severe SARS-CoV-2 infection. Individual cDNA molecules were tagged with unique molecular identifiers. TCRdb re-derived calls from the 5' RACE reads in MiXCR, one entry per CDR3 protein. The sample lists approximately 22,000 distinct CDR3 sequences, approximately 4.4% seen once, with approximately 15% in the top ten. The CDR3 spans 15 residues. V was shortened by 3 bases and J by 0 bases, with 9 bases between the two germline ends. In germline, CDR1 is LGHNA, CDR2 YNFKEQ. The source material was whole blood. This clonotype was sampled from an adult who was a healthcare worker with PCR-confirmed SARS-CoV-2 infection or an uninfected control (not recorded which). V gene TRBV4-2 combines with J gene TRBJ1-5; no clear D. The CDR3 spells CASSQLGPSNQPQHF. DNA for the CDR3: TGTGCCAGCAGCCAGCTGGGCCCTAGCAATCAGCCCCAGCATTTT.